This T cell receptor (beta chain) is drawn from a study of shared clonotypes between healthy human individuals. Unmatched junction bases numbered 7, after V lost 5 bases and J lost 5 bases. CDR3 length: 14 amino acids. Germline CDR1 is MDHEN and CDR2 is SYDVKM. Method: immunoSEQ multiplex PCR; TCRdb's copy keeps in-frame clones and lacks some. The repertoire holds about 1.9 million clones, with approximately 92% as singletons. Terminally differentiated effector memory CD45RA+ cells were excluded by CCR7 positive selection of CD45RO-negative cells. The clonotype originates from a man younger than 30 in good health. Some clones in this sample may be carry-over from other donors' samples. The chain links TRBV28 to TRBJ2-5, with TRBD2 matching 8 bases. What was sequenced was naive CD8+ T cells from PBMCs. CDR3 protein: CASSPSSGTETQYF. The CDR3 nucleotides read TGTGCCAGCAGTCCAAGTAGCGGGACTGAGACCCAGTACTTC.